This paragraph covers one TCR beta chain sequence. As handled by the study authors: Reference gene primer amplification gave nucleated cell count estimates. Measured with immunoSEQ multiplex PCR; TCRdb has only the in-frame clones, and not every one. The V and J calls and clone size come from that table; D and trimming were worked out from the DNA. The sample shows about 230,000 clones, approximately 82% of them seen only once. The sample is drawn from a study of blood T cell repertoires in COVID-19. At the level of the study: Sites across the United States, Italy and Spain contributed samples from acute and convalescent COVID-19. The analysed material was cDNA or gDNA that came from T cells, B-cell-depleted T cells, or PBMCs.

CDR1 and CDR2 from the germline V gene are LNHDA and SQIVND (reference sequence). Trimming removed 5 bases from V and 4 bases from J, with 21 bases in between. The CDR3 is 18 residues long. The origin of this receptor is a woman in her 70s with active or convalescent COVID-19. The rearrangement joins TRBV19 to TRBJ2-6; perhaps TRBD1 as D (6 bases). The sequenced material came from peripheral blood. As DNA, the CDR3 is TGTGCCAGTAGTTTTGGGACACCTGGGGTTGGAGGGGCCAACGTCCTGACTTTC. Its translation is CASSFGTPGVGGANVLTF. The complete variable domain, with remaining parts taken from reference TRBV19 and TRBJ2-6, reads DGGITQSPKYLFRKEGQNVTLSCEQNLNHDAMYWYRQDPGQGLRLIYYSQIVNDFQKGDIAEGYSVSREKKESFPLTVTSAQKNPTAFYLCASSFGTPGVGGANVLTFGAGSRLTVL.